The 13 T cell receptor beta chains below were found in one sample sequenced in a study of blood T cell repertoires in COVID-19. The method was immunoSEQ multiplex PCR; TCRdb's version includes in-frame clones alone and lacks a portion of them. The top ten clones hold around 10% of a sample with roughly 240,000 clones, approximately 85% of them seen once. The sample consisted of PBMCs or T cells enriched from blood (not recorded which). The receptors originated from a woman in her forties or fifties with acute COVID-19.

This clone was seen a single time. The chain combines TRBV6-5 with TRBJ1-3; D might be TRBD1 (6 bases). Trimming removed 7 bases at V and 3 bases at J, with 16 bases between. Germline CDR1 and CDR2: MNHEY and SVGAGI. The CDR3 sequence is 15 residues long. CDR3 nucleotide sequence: TGTGCCAGCATCCTCCAGGGGACGGGTGGAAACACCATATATTTT. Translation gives CASILQGTGGNTIYF.

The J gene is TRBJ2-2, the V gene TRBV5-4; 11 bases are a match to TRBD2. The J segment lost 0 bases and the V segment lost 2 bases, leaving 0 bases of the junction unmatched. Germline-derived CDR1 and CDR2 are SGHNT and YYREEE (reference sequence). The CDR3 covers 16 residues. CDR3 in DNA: TGTGCCAGCAGCTTACTAGCGGGAGCGAACACCGGGGAGCTGTTTTTT. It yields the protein CASSLLAGANTGELFF. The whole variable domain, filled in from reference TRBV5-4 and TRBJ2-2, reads ETGVTQSPTHLIKTRGQQVTLRCSSQSGHNTVSWYQQALGQGPQFIFQYYREEENGRGNFPPRFSGLQFPNYSSELNVNALELDDSALYLCASSLLAGANTGELFFGEGSRLTVL.

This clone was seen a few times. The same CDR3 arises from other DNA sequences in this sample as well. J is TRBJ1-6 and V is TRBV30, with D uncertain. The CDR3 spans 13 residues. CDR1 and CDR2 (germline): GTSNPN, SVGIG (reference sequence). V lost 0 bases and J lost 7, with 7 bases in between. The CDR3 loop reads CAWSVPGNSPLHF. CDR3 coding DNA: TGTGCCTGGAGTGTACCGGGGAATTCACCCCTCCACTTT.

CDR3 sequence: CASSLEEGFGNTIYF. Written as DNA, the CDR3 is TGTGCCAGCAGCTTGGAAGAGGGTTTCGGAAACACCATATATTTT. This rearrangement joins TRBV5-4 to TRBJ1-3, with D uncertain. V was clipped by 0 bases and J by 4 bases, with 11 bases between them. CDR3 length equals 15 residues. Germline V gene sequence: CDR1 SGHNT, CDR2 YYREEE (reference sequence).

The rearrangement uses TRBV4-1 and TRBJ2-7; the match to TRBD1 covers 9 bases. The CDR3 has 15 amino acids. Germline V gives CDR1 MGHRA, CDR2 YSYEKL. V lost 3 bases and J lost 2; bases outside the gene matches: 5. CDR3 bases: TGCGCCAGCAGCCACCGACAGGGGGGGACCTACGAGCAGTACTTC. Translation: CASSHRQGGTYEQYF.

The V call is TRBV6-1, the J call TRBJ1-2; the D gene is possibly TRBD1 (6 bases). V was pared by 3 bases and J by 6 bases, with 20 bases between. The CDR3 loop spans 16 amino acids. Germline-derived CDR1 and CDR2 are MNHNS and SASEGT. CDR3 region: CASSDLPPRGYDGYTF. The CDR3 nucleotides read TGTGCCAGCAGTGATTTACCCCCCAGGGGATATGATGGCTACACCTTC.

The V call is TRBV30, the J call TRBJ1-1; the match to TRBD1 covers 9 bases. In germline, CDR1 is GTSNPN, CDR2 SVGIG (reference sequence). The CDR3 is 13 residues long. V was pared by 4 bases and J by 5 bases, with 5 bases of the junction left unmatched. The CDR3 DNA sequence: TGTGCCTGGATGGACAGGGGTCAAACTGAAGCTTTCTTT. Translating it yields CAWMDRGQTEAFF.

The CDR3 coding sequence is TGCAGCGTTGGCGGCGGGGGGGCCAATGAGCAGTTCTTC. Protein: CSVGGGGANEQFF. V gene TRBV29-1 combines with J gene TRBJ2-1, with 9 bases lining up with TRBD2. Per germline, CDR1 SQVTM and CDR2 ANQGSEA. After removal of 4 bases from V and 6 bases from J, the junction contained 4 bases not matched to a gene. CDR3 length: 13 amino acids.

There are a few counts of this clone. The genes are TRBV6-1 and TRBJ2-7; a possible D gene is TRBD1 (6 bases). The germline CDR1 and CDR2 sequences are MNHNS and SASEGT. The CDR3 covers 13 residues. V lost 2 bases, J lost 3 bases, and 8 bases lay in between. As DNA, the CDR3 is TGTGCCAGCAGTGAATACAGGGTCTACGAGCAGTACTTC. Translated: CASSEYRVYEQYF.

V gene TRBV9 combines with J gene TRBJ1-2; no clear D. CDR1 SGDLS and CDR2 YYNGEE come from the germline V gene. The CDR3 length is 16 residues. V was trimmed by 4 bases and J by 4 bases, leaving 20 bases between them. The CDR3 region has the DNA TGTGCCAGCAGCTCTTTTGGAGGTGGTACCTCCTATGGCTACACCTTC. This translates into CASSSFGGGTSYGYTF.

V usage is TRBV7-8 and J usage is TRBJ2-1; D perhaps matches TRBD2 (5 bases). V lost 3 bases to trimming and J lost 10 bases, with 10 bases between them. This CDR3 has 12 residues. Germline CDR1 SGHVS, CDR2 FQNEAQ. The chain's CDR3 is CASSFAGDEQFF. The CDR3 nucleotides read TGTGCCAGCAGCTTTGCGGGTGACGAGCAGTTCTTC.

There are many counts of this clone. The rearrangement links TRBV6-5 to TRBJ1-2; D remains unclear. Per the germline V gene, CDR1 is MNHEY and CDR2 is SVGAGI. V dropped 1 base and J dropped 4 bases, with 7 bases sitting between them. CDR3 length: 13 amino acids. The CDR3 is CASSYYQAYGYTF. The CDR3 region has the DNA TGTGCCAGCAGTTACTACCAGGCCTATGGCTACACCTTC.

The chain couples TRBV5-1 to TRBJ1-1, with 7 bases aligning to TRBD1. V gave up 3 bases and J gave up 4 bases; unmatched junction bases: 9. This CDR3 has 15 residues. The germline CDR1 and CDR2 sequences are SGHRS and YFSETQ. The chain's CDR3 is CASSWATGPITEAFF. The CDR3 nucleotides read TGCGCCAGCAGCTGGGCGACAGGGCCGATCACTGAAGCTTTCTTT.